Detailed here is one TCR beta chain. The antigen remains undetermined. Genomic DNA was employed as the template in profiling TCR beta VDJ and CDR3. TCRdb redid the calling of the reads with MiXCR, one entry per CDR3 protein. The repertoire holds 200,000 to 250,000 distinct CDR3 sequences, with 47% as singletons. Germline V gene lookup returns CDR1 SEHNR and CDR2 FQNEAQ (reference sequence). V was pared by 2 bases and J by 4 bases, with 7 bases of the junction left unmatched. This CDR3 has 16 amino acids. This sample was included in a study of CD8+CD57+ T cells in acquired aplastic anemia. About the research overall: Sorting CD4+ and CD8+ cells gave DNA averaging 3.2 ug. Study-wide points: Shared by patients and controls, 25 to 30 CD8+ CDR3s were abundant in patients.

For sequencing, patients were chosen who had shown expansion of CD8+CD57+ cells by flow cytometry. There was no therapy given to any patient before the blood sampling took place. Source material: sorted CD4+, CD8+, or CD8+CD57+ T cells (not recorded which) from PBMCs. The rearrangement links TRBV7-9 to TRBJ2-5; the match to TRBD2 covers 10 bases. This TCR derives from a human donor with aplastic anemia. CDR3 in amino acids: CASSLTVGLARETQYF. The CDR3 nucleotides read TGTGCCAGCAGCTTAACTGTGGGACTAGCGCGAGAGACCCAGTACTTC. The variable domain in full, with the rest retrieved from reference TRBV7-9 and TRBJ2-5, is DTGVSQNPRHKITKRGQNVTFRCDPISEHNRLYWYRQTLGQGPEFLTYFQNEAQLEKSRLLSDRFSAERPKGSFSTLEIQRTEQGDSAMYLCASSLTVGLARETQYFGPGTRLLVL.